This TCR beta chain was documented in a study of tumor-infiltrating lymphocytes in primary liver carcinoma. RNA and DNA were co-extracted from around 20-30 mg of unsorted bulk tissue. Patients had primary liver carcinoma treated by surgical resection. A primer in the constant region served to generate TCR beta cDNA from about 480 ng of total RNA. Nested multiplex PCR, run for three rounds with slightly modified ARM-PCR, yielded TCR beta libraries. Amplification in the first two PCR rounds was performed using TRBV1-TRBV30 forward primers and a C-beta reverse primer for roughly 9 cycles each. TCRdb re-called the multiplex PCR reads with MiXCR, one entry per CDR3 protein. The table shows more than 20,000 distinct CDR3 sequences, with 65% to 85% occurring only once. CDR3 length: 18 residues. Per germline, CDR1 LGHNA and CDR2 YNFKEQ. As regards this clonotype: An end of the junction does not agree with germline; a read error may underlie this.

The specimen was liver tumor tissue from sampling region 2. Documented subset: tumor region T2, inferior pole. The chain is built from TRBV4-2 and TRBJ2-7, with 10 bases lining up with TRBD1. The TCR originated in a woman in her 30s with primary liver carcinoma and hepatitis B virus infection. The CDR3 sequence is CTSNQKHLGQGGPREQYF. CDR3 DNA sequence: TGTACCAGCAACCAGAAACACCTAGGACAGGGGGGACCGCGCGAGCAGTACTTC.